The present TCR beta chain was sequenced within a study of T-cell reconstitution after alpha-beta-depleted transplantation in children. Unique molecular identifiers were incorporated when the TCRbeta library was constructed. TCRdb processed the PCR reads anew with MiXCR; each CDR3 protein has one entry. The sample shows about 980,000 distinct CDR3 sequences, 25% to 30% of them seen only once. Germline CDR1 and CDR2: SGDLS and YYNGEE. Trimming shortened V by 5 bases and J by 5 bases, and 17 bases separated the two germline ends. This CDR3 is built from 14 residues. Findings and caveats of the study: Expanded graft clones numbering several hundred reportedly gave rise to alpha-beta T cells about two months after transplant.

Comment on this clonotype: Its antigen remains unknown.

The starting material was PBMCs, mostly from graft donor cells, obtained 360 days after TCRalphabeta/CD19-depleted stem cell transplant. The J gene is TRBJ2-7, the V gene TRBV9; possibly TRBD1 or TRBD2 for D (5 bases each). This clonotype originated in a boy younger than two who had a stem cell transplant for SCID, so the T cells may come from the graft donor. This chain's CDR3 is CASSGDVGWDEQYF. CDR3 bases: TGTGCCAGCAGTGGGGACGTAGGTTGGGACGAGCAGTACTTC.